This TCR beta chain was found in a study of Graves' ophthalmopathy and Graves' hyperthyroidism. Study as a whole: Researchers obtained peripheral blood at initial diagnosis, before any treatment had begun. The study's findings and limits: Blood repertoires reportedly contained most expanded thyroid clonotypes above 0.001 frequency. With a specificity of 72.22% and a sensitivity of roughly 71%, the model predicted ophthalmopathy progression.

RNA transcripts were the template, and TCR beta CDR3 regions were amplified from them. Second-round multiplex PCR came after first-round RT-PCR with HTBI primers. TCRdb called the multiplex PCR reads again in MiXCR, with one record for every CDR3 protein. The table lists 500,000 to 800,000 distinct CDR3 sequences, about two fifths of them singletons. This clonotype was recorded at least ten times. Its cognate antigen is unknown. This receptor was identified in an adult man with Graves' ophthalmopathy. The sequencing sample was made of peripheral blood.

The CDR3 coding sequence is TGTGCCAGCAGCCATCCCTTCGGGGACGAGCAGTACTTC. It translates to CASSHPFGDEQYF. The rearrangement joins TRBV4-2 to TRBJ2-7; possible D gene TRBD2, 5 bases. The germline V and J ends were trimmed by 3 bases and 5 bases, with 11 bases remaining between them. The CDR3 contains 13 residues. Germline-derived CDR1 and CDR2 are LGHNA and YNFKEQ.